The 28 T cell receptor beta chains listed next were all sequenced from one sample in a study of T-cell reconstitution after alpha-beta-depleted transplantation in children. Molecular barcoding with unique molecular identifiers was used for the TCRbeta library. TCRdb called the PCR reads again in MiXCR, with one record for every CDR3 protein. The data contain some 500,000 distinct CDR3 sequences, 15% to 20% of them seen just once; the ten biggest clones take up roughly 3.3%. Sequencing used PBMCs from the stem cell graft donor, obtained from the stem cell graft. These receptor sequences come from a human donor who donated a stem cell graft to a child with acute lymphoblastic leukemia.

This rearrangement joins TRBV30 to TRBJ1-1; D gene unclear. Germline assignment: CDR1 GTSNPN and CDR2 SVGIG (reference sequence). This CDR3 comprises 13 residues. The ends were cut back, 3 bases at V and 1 base at J, with 9 bases in the middle. The CDR3 bases are TGTGCCTGGAGGCGCTCCCGGAACACTGAAGCTTTCTTT. Encoded protein: CAWRRSRNTEAFF.

This clonotype showed up just a few times. The chain combines TRBV29-1 with TRBJ1-1; D ambiguous. This CDR3 region has 11 residues. Germline values: CDR1 SQVTM, CDR2 ANQGSEA. V lost 7 bases and J 2 bases, leaving 8 bases between the germline ends. CDR3 sequence: CSAGVNTEAFF. In DNA form, the CDR3 reads TGCAGCGCGGGAGTTAACACTGAAGCTTTCTTT.

This chain joins TRBV5-1 and TRBJ2-7; 7 bases map to TRBD2. Germline lookup yields CDR1 SGHRS and CDR2 YFSETQ. After removal of 4 bases from V and 3 bases from J, the junction contained 4 bases not matched to a gene. The CDR3 extends over 13 amino acids. The CDR3 sequence is CASSREEGYEQYF. Here the CDR3 DNA reads TGCGCCAGCAGCCGGGAGGAGGGCTACGAGCAGTACTTC. The full variable domain, completed using reference TRBV5-1 and TRBJ2-7, is KAGVTQTPRYLIKTRGQQVTLSCSPISGHRSVSWYQQTPGQGLQFLFEYFSETQRNKGNFPGRFSGRQFSNSRSEMNVSTLELGDSALYLCASSREEGYEQYFGPGTRLTVT.

The chain employs TRBV29-1 and TRBJ2-1; TRBD2 aligns across 14 bases. With V trimmed by 4 bases and J by 9 bases, 11 bases remained unmatched. CDR1 is SQVTM and CDR2 is ANQGSEA in the germline V gene. The length of the CDR3 is 16 residues. The CDR3 loop reads CSVGLAGGPGYGEQFF. CDR3 nucleotides: TGCAGCGTTGGACTAGCGGGAGGGCCTGGGTACGGTGAGCAGTTCTTC.

V usage is TRBV18 and J usage is TRBJ2-5, with D tentatively TRBD1 or TRBD2 (5 bases each). CDR1 and CDR2 (germline): KGHSH, LQKENI. Deletions cut 0 bases from V and 5 bases from J, with 13 bases between. The CDR3 length is 15 residues. Written as DNA, the CDR3 is TGTGCCAGCTCACCACCCGTTCAAGGGACCGAGACCCAGTACTTC. This gives the protein CASSPPVQGTETQYF.

This clonotype was recorded at least ten times. The gene calls are TRBV25-1 and TRBJ1-2; maybe TRBD1 (6 bases). Germline V gene sequence: CDR1 MGHDK, CDR2 SYGVNS. This CDR3 has 16 residues. V was cut by 3 bases and J by 2 bases, with 16 bases left in between. In DNA form, the CDR3 reads TGTGCCAGCAGTGATGACACAGGGAATTTCAACTATGGCTACACCTTC. It codes for CASSDDTGNFNYGYTF.

A few counts support this clonotype. This chain links TRBV20-1 with TRBJ2-7, with 11 nucleotides matching TRBD2. The CDR3 runs to 14 residues. CDR1 is DFQATT, CDR2 SNEGSKA, per germline (reference sequence). The J segment lost 4 bases and the V segment lost 0 bases, leaving 2 bases of the junction unmatched. CDR3 DNA: TGCAGTGCTAGAGAGGCTAGCGGGAGGTACGAGCAGTACTTC. Protein sequence: CSAREASGRYEQYF.

J is TRBJ2-3 and V is TRBV6-5; 10 bases are a match to TRBD2. The V gene's germline CDR1 is MNHEY and CDR2 SVGAGI. After removal of 4 bases from V and 10 bases from J, the junction contained 5 bases not matched to a gene. The CDR3 runs 13 residues. CDR3 sequence reads: CASSLTGTSAQYF. Here the CDR3 DNA reads TGTGCCAGCAGTTTAACCGGGACTAGCGCGCAGTATTTT.

This clonotype occurred a few times. The chain recombines TRBV2 with TRBJ2-3; D unresolved. Per the germline V gene, CDR1 is SNHLY and CDR2 is FYNNEI. This CDR3 spans 13 amino acids. V was pared by 6 bases and J by 0 bases, with 7 bases between. CDR3 DNA: TGTGCCAGCAGGCCGGCTAGCACAGATACGCAGTATTTT. This translates into CASRPASTDTQYF.

CDR3 region: CASSENPVWTDNEQFF. DNA for the CDR3: TGTGCCAGCAGTGAAAACCCAGTTTGGACCGACAATGAGCAGTTCTTC. The chain recombines TRBV2 with TRBJ2-1; no reliable D call. CDR1 is SNHLY, CDR2 FYNNEI, per germline. This CDR3 has 16 amino acids. V was trimmed by 2 bases and J by 5 bases, leaving 16 bases between them.

This clonotype was recorded once. The rearrangement links TRBV7-3 to TRBJ2-5; D unclear. CDR3 size: 15 residues. The V end lost 4 bases, the J end lost 4 bases, and 16 bases lay between the germline ends. CDR1 SGHTA and CDR2 FQGTGA come from the germline V gene. In DNA, the CDR3 is TGTGCCAGCAGCTCCCCGCTAGAATCGCCAGAGACCCAGTACTTC. Translation gives CASSSPLESPETQYF.

V usage is TRBV20-1 and J usage is TRBJ2-3; 7 positions match TRBD2. J lost 3 bases, V lost 1 base, and 16 bases had no gene match. The CDR3 runs 18 residues. CDR1 and CDR2 (germline): DFQATT, SNEGSKA (reference sequence). CDR3 in amino acids: CSARAYSGPTESTDTQYF. The CDR3 DNA reads as TGCAGTGCTAGAGCATATAGCGGGCCAACCGAGAGTACAGATACGCAGTATTTT.

The rearrangement links TRBV7-9 to TRBJ1-3; D call uncertain. Germline V CDR1 and CDR2: SEHNR, FQNEAQ (reference sequence). The CDR3 runs to 16 residues. Trimming took 1 base from V and 2 from J, leaving 12 bases between them. CDR3 amino acids: CASSLETGGPGNTIYF. The CDR3 DNA reads TGTGCCAGCAGCTTAGAGACGGGAGGGCCTGGAAACACCATATATTTT.

The chain couples TRBV7-2 to TRBJ1-1; D ambiguous. In germline, CDR1 is SGHTA, CDR2 FQGNSA. The CDR3 totals 13 residues. V lost 1 base and J lost 6, with 9 bases in between. The CDR3 DNA reads as TGTGCCAGCAGCTTAGTTCGGAGCGCTGAAGCTTTCTTT. Amino acid sequence: CASSLVRSAEAFF.

CDR3 sequence (DNA): TGTGCCAGCAGTTTAGATCGAGGGAAACTCACAGATACGCAGTATTTT. Encoded protein: CASSLDRGKLTDTQYF. This chain links TRBV12-3 or TRBV12-4 with TRBJ2-3; a weak D match, TRBD2 (5 bases). The CDR3 sequence is 16 residues long. With 1 base removed from V and 2 bases from J, the gap between germline ends came to 13 bases.

This clonotype was detected only a few times. V usage is TRBV12-3 or TRBV12-4 and J usage is TRBJ2-3, with 8 nucleotides matching TRBD1. The CDR3 covers 14 residues. After removal of 5 bases from V and 5 bases from J, the junction contained 6 bases not matched to a gene. CDR3 nucleotide sequence: TGTGCCAGCAGTGAGGACAGGGTAGAAGATACGCAGTATTTT. It yields the protein CASSEDRVEDTQYF.

The chain couples TRBV25-1 to TRBJ1-2; no clear D. The CDR3 runs to 13 residues. V was trimmed by 5 bases and J by 8 bases, leaving 15 bases between them. Germline CDR1 MGHDK, CDR2 SYGVNS. The CDR3 region is CASSPLYREGYTF. DNA for the CDR3: TGTGCCAGCAGTCCCCTCTACCGGGAGGGCTACACCTTC.

This clonotype was picked up a small number of times. The rearrangement joins TRBV20-1 to TRBJ2-7; tentatively, D is TRBD1 (6 bases). V gave up 6 bases and J gave up 8 bases, with 20 bases separating them. Germline V gene data show CDR1 as DFQATT and CDR2 as SNEGSKA (reference sequence). The CDR3 consists of 13 residues. CDR3 residues: CSAFLGTLFQQYF. The CDR3 DNA follows: TGCAGTGCATTCCTGGGGACACTCTTCCAGCAGTACTTC.

As concerns this clonotype: The junction departs from germline at one end; a sequencing error may be responsible. The rearrangement links TRBV30 to TRBJ2-3; 12 bases match TRBD1. This CDR3 region has 15 residues. In germline, CDR1 is GTSNPN, CDR2 SVGIG (reference sequence). The CDR3 spells CASLGGTGGTDTQYF. Written as DNA, the CDR3 is TGTGCCTCCCTCGGGGGGACAGGGGGCACCGATACGCAGTATTTT.

This clonotype was picked up a small number of times. This chain links TRBV20-1 with TRBJ2-1, with 8 nucleotides matching TRBD1. The CDR3 has 12 amino acids. The ends lost 4 bases at V and 10 bases at J; junction bases unmatched: 6. Germline CDR1 DFQATT, CDR2 SNEGSKA (reference sequence). CDR3 in amino acids: CSAKQGAFEQFF. CDR3 in DNA: TGCAGTGCTAAGCAGGGGGCATTCGAGCAGTTCTTC.

This clonotype was detected only a few times. The chain uses TRBV27 and TRBJ2-2; TRBD1 matches 8 bases. CDR3 length: 18 amino acids. Per the germline V gene, CDR1 is MNHEY and CDR2 is SMNVEV (reference sequence). The V segment lost 5 bases and the J segment 4 bases; nucleotides outside the gene matches: 15. CDR3 residues: CASSGARPGGVGTGELFF. As DNA, the CDR3 is TGTGCCAGCAGTGGGGCCCGGCCAGGGGGCGTCGGCACCGGGGAGCTGTTTTTT.

This rearrangement joins TRBV3-1 to TRBJ2-3; D is tentatively TRBD1 or TRBD2 (5 bases each). This CDR3 comprises 12 residues. From germline, CDR1 is LGHDT and CDR2 YNNKEL (reference sequence). V was trimmed by 4 bases and J by 8 bases, leaving 10 bases between them. The CDR3 protein is CASSPLGTTQYF. The CDR3 bases are TGTGCCAGCAGCCCCCTAGGGACTACGCAGTATTTT.

This sequence joins TRBV6-1 and TRBJ2-1; D is ambiguous. The germline V gene encodes CDR1 MNHNS and CDR2 SASEGT. The V and J ends lost 2 bases and 4 bases respectively, with 6 bases between them. The CDR3 has 13 amino acids. The CDR3 here is CASSESPYNEQFF. CDR3 DNA sequence: TGTGCCAGCAGTGAAAGTCCTTACAATGAGCAGTTCTTC.

This clonotype was seen only a few times. This rearrangement joins TRBV5-6 to TRBJ2-3; D might be TRBD1 or TRBD2, each matching 5 bases. CDR3 length: 15 amino acids. Germline-derived CDR1 and CDR2 are SGHDT and YYEEEE. The V end lost 0 bases, the J end lost 5 bases, and 13 bases lay between the germline ends. CDR3 sequence: CASSLGPGPEDTQYF. The CDR3 DNA reads as TGTGCCAGCAGCTTGGGGCCGGGACCGGAAGATACGCAGTATTTT.

This clonotype was observed at least ten times. The CDR3 loop is CSANRGAQETQYF. CDR3 sequence (DNA): TGCAGCGCCAACAGGGGGGCCCAAGAGACCCAGTACTTC. The rearrangement joins TRBV29-1 to TRBJ2-5, with TRBD1 matching over 8 bases. CDR1 and CDR2 (germline): SQVTM, ANQGSEA. CDR3 length: 13 residues. V trimming: 7 bases; J trimming: 1 base; junction bases outside the gene matches: 5.

In its sample, this clonotype was seen a few times. The chain couples TRBV24-1 to TRBJ2-3; 8 bases map to TRBD1. Germline V CDR1 and CDR2: KGHDR, SFDVKD. V lost 10 bases and J lost 2; bases outside the gene matches: 10. The CDR3 extends over 15 amino acids. The CDR3 DNA follows: TGTGCCACGGCCATGACAGGGGTGATCACAGATACGCAGTATTTT. As protein: CATAMTGVITDTQYF.

The chain couples TRBV14 to TRBJ1-5, with D tentatively TRBD1 (5 bases). From germline, CDR1 is SGHDN and CDR2 FVKESK. This CDR3 is built from 14 residues. The V and J ends lost 2 bases and 3 bases respectively, with 8 bases between them. CDR3 sequence: CASSQQGLNQPQHF. CDR3 sequence (DNA): TGTGCCAGCAGCCAACAGGGCCTCAATCAGCCCCAGCATTTT.

The chain carries TRBV29-1 and TRBJ2-1; D ambiguous. V shed 7 bases and J shed 6 bases, with 16 bases lying between them. Germline CDR1 SQVTM, CDR2 ANQGSEA. The CDR3 runs 13 residues. Written as DNA, the CDR3 is TGCAGCGCCGGTCTCCGGGCCCCCAATGAGCAGTTCTTC. Protein product: CSAGLRAPNEQFF.